Listed here is a single TCR beta chain. Its antigen is still unknown. This specimen belongs to a study of OX40 agonist ivuxolimab in advanced cancers. Study-level results: Partial responders at 0.1-3.0 mg/kg had among the lowest clonal expansion. Compared with CD4+, CD8+ T cells on average had more expanded clones.

Germline values: CDR1 LGHNA, CDR2 YNFKEQ. The CDR3 consists of 17 residues. The V gene lost 1 base and the J gene lost 4 bases, with 18 bases spanning the gap. Clones were read by immunoSEQ multiplex PCR, and TCRdb kept only the in-frame ones, dropping some. The profile shows about 61,000 clones, approximately 90% of them singletons. Collection of blood occurred at baseline, at cycle 4 day 1, and at cycle 7 day 1. The starting material was CD4+ or CD8+ T cells sorted from blood, obtained in a trial of the OX40 agonist ivuxolimab. The receptor was derived from an adult with an advanced solid tumor such as melanoma, head and neck, liver or kidney cancer. This chain links TRBV4-2 with TRBJ2-3, with D maybe TRBD2 (5 bases). As DNA, the CDR3 is TGTGCCAGCAGCCAAGCCCTACGGGTAGCGTCAGCAGATACGCAGTATTTT. This sequence encodes CASSQALRVASADTQYF.